The entry below gives a single T cell receptor beta chain sequence along with its context. The entry originates in a study of blood T cell repertoires in COVID-19. TCRdb's copy holds only in-frame clones and misses some; the assay was immunoSEQ multiplex PCR. Among around 170,000 clones listed, approximately 88% were seen once. In germline, CDR1 is MDHEN, CDR2 SYDVKM. This CDR3 is 12 amino acids long. The germline V and J ends were trimmed by 7 bases and 2 bases, with 7 bases remaining between them. This sequence originates from a woman younger than 45 with acute or convalescent COVID-19. Sequencing was carried out using peripheral blood. The rearrangement links TRBV28 to TRBJ2-3, with D uncertain. CDR3 DNA sequence: TGTGCCAGCAATCAGTTCACAGATACGCAGTATTTT. The encoded protein is CASNQFTDTQYF.